This TCR beta chain is from a study of blood T cells in healthy people across ages. CDR1 and CDR2 from the germline V gene are SEHNR and FQNEAQ (reference sequence). The CDR3 is 16 residues long. Roughly 10 milliliters was the volume of peripheral blood drawn from each donor. PCR was performed a second time for about 7 to 12 cycles using a sample-barcoded 5' primer and a J-beta primer mix. The template-switch adaptor was a 5' adaptor with 12 random nucleotides. It tagged each cDNA molecule. One entry per CDR3 protein, called by TCRdb with MiXCR from the 5' RACE reads. The sample includes 1.5 million to 2 million distinct CDR3 sequences, roughly two fifths seen only once; the top ten take around 23%. This clonotype was recorded only once. Its antigen is unidentified. The junction and the germline gene differ at one end; a read error may be behind it. Findings and limits, study-wide: For the donors, CMV status was unknown and possibly confounded expanded clonotype changes.

The sequencing sample was made of blood. This sequence was found in a human donor in good health. The chain is built from TRBV7-9 and TRBJ2-1; TRBD2 might be the D (6 bases). CDR3 region: CVSKAGPKSSYNEQFF. The CDR3 DNA follows: TGTGTCAGCAAGGCGGGGCCAAAGAGCTCCTACAATGAGCAGTTCTTC.